These 5 T cell receptor beta chains came from one sample sequenced in a study of cytomegalovirus exposure and HLA in healthy donors (TCRdb year 2017). Preparation of the library involved the immunoSEQ multiplex PCR assay. For the multiplex PCR, a mixture combining 60 forward primers for TCR Vbeta segments and 13 reverse primers for TCR Jbeta segments was used. Sourced from immuneACCESS, this table was stored by TCRdb with only in-frame sequences that have V and J called. A share of the clones is absent; for the studies checked, an unresolved V gene accounts for under half, and the remainder has no known explanation. The sample includes some 160,000 clones, with roughly 84% observed a single time. Of the sample, over 2% falls within the top ten clones. Sequenced material: PBMCs. These receptors were obtained from a man aged 25-45 years in good health and CMV-seropositive.

The J gene is TRBJ2-7, the V gene TRBV10-3; D is possibly TRBD2 (6 bases). The CDR3 runs to 15 residues. The ends were cut back, 3 bases at V and 5 bases at J, with 17 bases in the middle. CDR1 ENHRY and CDR2 SYGVKD come from the germline V gene. CDR3 in DNA: TGTGCCATCAGTGAACATAGCGGAGGGGTAAACGAGCAGTACTTC. This codes for CAISEHSGGVNEQYF.

In regard to this clone: Germline is not matched at one junction end, which may reflect a read error. This rearrangement joins TRBV7-9 to TRBJ2-5; tentatively, D is TRBD2 (5 bases). CDR1 is SEHNR, CDR2 FQNEAQ, per germline (reference sequence). The CDR3 sequence is 12 residues long. CDR3 residues: CSSSFGGETQYF. CDR3 in DNA: TGTTCCAGCAGCTTCGGCGGGGAGACCCAGTACTTC.

The V call is TRBV9, the J call TRBJ1-1; 8 bases align to TRBD1. V lost 2 bases and J lost 0; bases outside the gene matches: 6. The CDR3 sequence is 16 residues long. Germline V gene data show CDR1 as SGDLS and CDR2 as YYNGEE. CDR3 bases: TGTGCCAGCAGCGTCCCACCAGGGGGCATGAACACTGAAGCTTTCTTT. This translates into CASSVPPGGMNTEAFF.

The rearrangement joins TRBV7-2 to TRBJ2-1, with TRBD2 matching over 9 bases. CDR3 size: 15 residues. Germline CDR1 SGHTA, CDR2 FQGNSA. With 3 bases clipped from V and 6 bases from J, the junction kept 6 bases outside the gene matches. The CDR3 sequence is CASSFIAGAVNEQFF. CDR3 in DNA: TGTGCCAGCAGCTTCATAGCGGGAGCGGTCAATGAGCAGTTCTTC.

For this clone: At one boundary the junction diverges from the germline segment, which might be a read error. This rearrangement joins TRBV7-7 to TRBJ2-5; D may be TRBD2 (6 bases). The germline V gene has CDR1 SSHAT and CDR2 FNYEAQ (reference sequence). This CDR3 region has 14 residues. CDR3 nucleotides: TGTGCTAGCAGCTTTGCCGGACTAAGCGAGACCCAGTACTTC. Translated: CASSFAGLSETQYF.